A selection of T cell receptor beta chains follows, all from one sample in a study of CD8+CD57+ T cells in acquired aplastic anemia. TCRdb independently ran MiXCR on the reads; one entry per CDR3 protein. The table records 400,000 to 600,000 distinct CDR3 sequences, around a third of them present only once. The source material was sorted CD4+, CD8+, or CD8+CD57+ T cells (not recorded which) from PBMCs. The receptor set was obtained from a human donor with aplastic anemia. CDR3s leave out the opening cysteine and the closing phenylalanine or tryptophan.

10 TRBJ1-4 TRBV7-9 SSSPRGFKLF
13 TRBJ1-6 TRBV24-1 AWAPIGQGNSPLH
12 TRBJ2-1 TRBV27 ASSFRTDGHEQF
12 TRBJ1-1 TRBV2 ASSRNGPNTEAF
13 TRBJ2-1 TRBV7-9 ASSSTSRNYNEQF
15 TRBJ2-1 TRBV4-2 ASSQMLLAGGNNEQF
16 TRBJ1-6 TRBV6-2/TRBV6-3 ASSYSTGLSSYNSPLH
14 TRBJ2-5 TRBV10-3 AISDLASSLSETQY
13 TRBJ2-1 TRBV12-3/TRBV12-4 ASKDEAVIYNEQF
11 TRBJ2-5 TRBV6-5 ASRPDSQETQY
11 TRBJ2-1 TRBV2 ASRGTTYNEQF
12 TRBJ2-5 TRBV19 ASSMTTRRETQY
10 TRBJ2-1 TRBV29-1 SVVGYNNEQF
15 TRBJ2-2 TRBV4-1 ASSQPTTGSNTGELF
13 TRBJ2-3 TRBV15 ATSEDSTVTDTQY
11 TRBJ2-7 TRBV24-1 ATSPGLLNEQY